This T cell receptor (beta chain) was obtained from a study of T cell changes during pregnancy in multiple sclerosis. Here immunoSEQ multiplex PCR was the method, and the copy in TCRdb shows in-frame clones only, minus some. There are fewer than 85,000 clones in the sample; around nine tenths occur only once, and 1.5% to 2% lies in the top ten. This clone showed up just once. The CDR3 length is 15 residues. V shed 2 bases and J 0 bases; nucleotides not matched to a gene: 1. Germline lookup yields CDR1 MNHNS and CDR2 SASEGT. This TCR derives from a female donor in good health, enrolled as a control in a pregnancy study. The chain is built from TRBV6-1 and TRBJ2-7, with 10 positions matching TRBD1. Specimen: peripheral blood, collected in the first trimester of pregnancy. Here the CDR3 DNA reads TGTGCCAGCAGTGAATGGACAGGGGGCTCCTACGAGCAGTACTTC. Amino acid sequence: CASSEWTGGSYEQYF.